This entry lists 8 T cell receptor beta chains sequenced from one sample in a study of T cell repertoires in cytomegalovirus infection. MiXCR, run by TCRdb on the reads, gives a single entry per CDR3 protein. The repertoire holds about 320,000 distinct CDR3 sequences, with 9.5% as singletons. The material sequenced was PBMCs. The source is a human donor in good health (CMV status not recorded). Some clones in this sample may be carry-over from other donors' samples.

This chain joins TRBV19 and TRBJ1-5; D is possibly TRBD1 (5 bases). The CDR3 covers 12 residues. V was cut by 6 bases and J by 9 bases, with 12 bases left in between. Looked up from germline, CDR1 is LNHDA and CDR2 is SQIVND (reference sequence). CDR3 in amino acids: CASRTREGPQHF. The CDR3 DNA reads TGTGCCAGTAGAACCAGGGAGGGGCCCCAGCATTTT.

The chain employs TRBV20-1 and TRBJ2-3; 10 bases agree with TRBD2. Germline V gene data show CDR1 as DFQATT and CDR2 as SNEGSKA (reference sequence). This CDR3 has 15 amino acids. V lost 6 bases, J lost 4 bases, and 10 bases stayed unmatched. The CDR3 is CSAVAGGSSADTQYF. The CDR3 coding sequence is TGCAGTGCGGTAGCGGGGGGTAGTTCGGCAGATACGCAGTATTTT.

The rearrangement joins TRBV7-2 to TRBJ1-1, with unresolved D. Germline lookup yields CDR1 SGHTA and CDR2 FQGNSA. The CDR3 sequence is 15 residues long. V dropped 3 bases and J dropped 4 bases, with 15 bases sitting between them. The CDR3 DNA reads TGTGCCAGCAGCTTCCATACGGTGGGAGGCACTGAAGCTTTCTTT. Translating it yields CASSFHTVGGTEAFF.

This clonotype was recorded many times. The chain links TRBV4-1 to TRBJ2-4, with no clear D. V was pared by 6 bases and J by 3 bases, with 18 bases between. This CDR3 has 16 residues. Per germline, CDR1 MGHRA and CDR2 YSYEKL. CDR3 residues: CASRAISWAHKNIQYF. Here the CDR3 DNA reads TGCGCCAGCAGGGCTATATCCTGGGCGCACAAAAACATTCAGTACTTC.

The gene calls are TRBV12-3 or TRBV12-4 and TRBJ2-6; D might be TRBD1 (6 bases). The ends were cut back, 6 bases at V and 2 bases at J, with 11 bases in the middle. The CDR3 is made up of 15 amino acids. The CDR3 loop is CASRPGVPGANVLTF. The CDR3 bases are TGTGCCAGCAGGCCAGGGGTTCCTGGGGCCAACGTCCTGACTTTC.

The chain recombines TRBV4-1 with TRBJ2-3, with 8 bases lining up with TRBD2. This CDR3 has 15 residues. The ends lost 4 bases at V and 1 base at J; junction bases unmatched: 4. CDR1 and CDR2 from the germline V gene are MGHRA and YSYEKL. In DNA form, the CDR3 reads TGCGCCAGCAGCCTAGACGGGGGGGGCACAGATACGCAGTATTTT. Translated, it gives CASSLDGGGTDTQYF.

Only one count was recorded for this clonotype. Mismatch with germline at one junction end may stem from a read error. This rearrangement joins TRBV7-2 to TRBJ2-3; D remains ambiguous. This CDR3 is built from 14 residues. Germline V gene lookup returns CDR1 SGHTA and CDR2 FQGNSA. Here the CDR3 reads CANSLWGSTDTQYF. The CDR3 DNA reads TGTGCCAACAGCCTATGGGGTAGCACAGATACGCAGTATTTT.

This clonotype has a count of ten or more. The chain is built from TRBV20-1 and TRBJ2-3; D is undetermined. Trimming pared 1 base from V and 1 base from J, leaving 12 bases between. CDR1 DFQATT and CDR2 SNEGSKA come from the germline V gene (reference sequence). The CDR3 consists of 15 residues. Here the CDR3 DNA reads TGCAGTGCTAGAGCATATGGCCGTGGCACAGATACGCAGTATTTT. Encoded protein: CSARAYGRGTDTQYF.